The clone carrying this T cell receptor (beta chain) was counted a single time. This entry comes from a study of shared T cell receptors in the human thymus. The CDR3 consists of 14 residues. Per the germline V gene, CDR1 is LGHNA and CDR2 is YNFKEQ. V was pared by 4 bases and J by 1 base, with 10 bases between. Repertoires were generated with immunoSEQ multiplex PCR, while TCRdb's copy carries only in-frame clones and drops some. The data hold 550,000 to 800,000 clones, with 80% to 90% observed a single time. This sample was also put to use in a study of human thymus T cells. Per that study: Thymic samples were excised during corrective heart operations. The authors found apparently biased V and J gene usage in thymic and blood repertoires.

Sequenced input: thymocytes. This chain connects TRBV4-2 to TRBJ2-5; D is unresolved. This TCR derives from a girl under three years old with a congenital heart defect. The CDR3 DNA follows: TGTGCCAGCAGCCCCCGGAGCTTCCAAGAGACCCAGTACTTC. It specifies CASSPRSFQETQYF.